This is a list of T cell receptor beta chains from one sample in a study of radiation and T cells in renal cell carcinoma. Only in-frame clones appear in the TCRdb table, and some are missing; sequencing was by immunoSEQ multiplex PCR. Of about 83,000 clones listed, approximately 87% are singletons. The input for sequencing was blood, taken from a patient whose treatment included radiotherapy and nephrectomy. These receptors were collected from a woman aged 60-70 years with renal cell carcinoma. The CDR3 runs from the conserved cysteine through the conserved F or W. The D gene is left open where the match is weak. Size tells how often a clone was seen (once, few, many) or the class of an expanded clone, and some rows leave it out.

TRBV6-6	NA	TRBJ1-2	NA	CASSRTTDGYTF	TGTGCCAGCAGCCGAACGACGGATGGCTACACCTTC
TRBV2	NA	TRBJ2-2	NA	CASGGDGNTGELFF	TGTGCCAGCGGCGGGGACGGGAACACCGGGGAGCTGTTTTTT
TRBV4-3	NA	TRBJ1-3	NA	CASSQDLGDRSGNTIYF	TGCGCCAGCAGCCAAGATCTCGGGGACCGCTCTGGAAACACCATATATTTT
TRBV5-4	TRBD2	TRBJ2-5	NA	CASSIGTSGGQETQYF	TGTGCCAGCAGCATAGGGACTAGCGGGGGCCAAGAGACCCAGTACTTC
TRBV29-1	TRBD1	TRBJ2-7	NA	CSVFTGTDYEQYF	TGCAGCGTTTTTACCGGGACAGACTACGAGCAGTACTTC
TRBV6-1	NA	TRBJ2-1	once	CASRVPLYNEQFF	TGTGCCAGCAGAGTCCCGCTCTACAATGAGCAGTTCTTC
TRBV7-3	TRBD1	TRBJ1-1	NA	CASSVDRDTEAFF	TGTGCCAGCAGCGTGGACAGGGACACTGAAGCTTTCTTT
TRBV29-1	NA	TRBJ1-5	NA	CSVKENSNQPQHF	TGCAGCGTTAAAGAGAATAGCAATCAGCCCCAGCATTTT
TRBV28	NA	TRBJ2-3	NA	CASRTQVGADTQYF	TGTGCCAGCAGGACCCAGGTGGGGGCAGATACGCAGTATTTT
TRBV7-2	TRBD2	TRBJ2-1	NA	CASSFSGGNEQFF	TGTGCCAGCAGCTTTTCGGGGGGGAATGAGCAGTTCTTC
TRBV4-3	NA	TRBJ1-2	NA	CASSQAGEGYTF	TGCGCCAGCAGCCAGGCAGGGGAAGGCTACACCTTC
TRBV6-6	TRBD2	TRBJ2-7	NA	CASRRTSDSYEQYF	TGTGCCAGCAGACGGACTAGCGACTCCTACGAGCAGTACTTC
TRBV2	NA	TRBJ1-4	NA	CASSEARTGVDEKLFF	TGTGCCAGCAGTGAAGCCCGTACTGGGGTTGATGAAAAACTGTTTTTT
TRBV5-4	TRBD1	TRBJ2-7	NA	CASSYGQAYEQYF	TGTGCCAGCAGCTACGGACAGGCTTACGAGCAGTACTTC
TRBV27	NA	TRBJ1-4	NA	CASSLRTASLEEKLFF	TGTGCCAGCAGTTTACGAACAGCCTCTCTGGAGGAAAAACTGTTTTTT
TRBV6-5	NA	TRBJ1-3	once	CASSLRGAPSNTIYF	TGTGCCAGCAGTTTAAGGGGGGCACCAAGCAACACCATATATTTT
TRBV4-3	NA	TRBJ2-1	NA	CASSHATGAPGEQFF	TGCGCCAGCAGCCATGCCACGGGAGCCCCGGGTGAGCAGTTCTTC
TRBV7-3	TRBD1	TRBJ1-1	once	CASSLTGGGTEAFF	TGTGCCAGCAGCTTAACAGGGGGCGGCACTGAAGCTTTCTTT
TRBV7-9	NA	TRBJ1-2	NA	CASSLAAPRYNYGYTF	TGTGCCAGCAGCTTAGCGGCCCCCCGATATAACTATGGCTACACCTTC
TRBV2	TRBD1	TRBJ2-7	NA	CASSTGTASSEQYF	TGTGCCAGCAGTACTGGGACAGCCTCGTCCGAGCAGTACTTC
TRBV5-6	NA	TRBJ2-5	few	CASSLVSPGRGETQYF	TGTGCCAGCAGCTTGGTGAGTCCCGGCAGGGGAGAGACCCAGTACTTC
TRBV15	NA	TRBJ2-4	NA	CATSRGETTGPAKNIQYF	TGTGCCACCAGCAGAGGAGAAACGACAGGACCAGCCAAAAACATTCAGTACTTC
TRBV28	NA	TRBJ2-6	NA	CASSRPLTGTGANVLTF	TGTGCCAGCAGCCGACCGCTAACAGGGACTGGGGCCAACGTCCTGACTTTC
TRBV2	TRBD1	TRBJ2-7	NA	CASRGQGGSYEQYF	TGTGCCAGCAGGGGACAGGGGGGCTCCTACGAGCAGTACTTC
TRBV7-2	TRBD2	TRBJ2-7	NA	CASSFGTSGSSSLYEQYF	TGTGCCAGCAGCTTCGGGACTAGCGGGAGTTCTTCGCTCTACGAGCAGTACTTC
TRBV19	NA	TRBJ2-7	NA	CASSIIGASYEQYF	TGTGCCAGTAGTATTATAGGGGCCTCCTACGAGCAGTACTTC
TRBV27	NA	TRBJ2-7	few	CASSTRWDRVSYEQYF	TGTGCCAGCAGTACTCGTTGGGACCGTGTCTCCTACGAGCAGTACTTC
TRBV30	NA	TRBJ2-1	NA	CALEGSGGNEQFF	TGTGCCTTGGAGGGCTCAGGGGGAAATGAGCAGTTCTTC
TRBV19	TRBD1	TRBJ2-3	once	CASHSGQGADTQYF	TGTGCCAGTCACTCGGGACAGGGGGCAGATACGCAGTATTTT
TRBV5-1	NA	TRBJ2-5	NA	CASSRQGREETQYF	TGCGCCAGCAGTAGGCAGGGAAGAGAGGAGACCCAGTACTTC
TRBV5-1	NA	TRBJ1-6	NA	CASRSRDSNNSPLHF	TGCGCCAGCAGATCCCGGGACTCCAATAATTCACCCCTCCACTTT
TRBV19	NA	TRBJ1-6	NA	CASSDYNSPLHF	TGTGCCAGTAGTGACTACAATTCACCCCTCCACTTT
TRBV15	TRBD1	TRBJ1-2	NA	CATSLGGQASMGYTF	TGTGCCACCAGCCTTGGAGGACAGGCGTCAATGGGCTACACCTTC
TRBV25-1	TRBD1	TRBJ2-3	NA	CASSEYRQGYTDTQYF	TGTGCCAGCAGTGAATATAGACAGGGATACACAGATACGCAGTATTTT
TRBV5-6	TRBD2	TRBJ2-3	once	CASSSGGTSGRRDTQYF	TGTGCCAGCAGCTCGGGGGGGACTAGCGGGAGACGAGATACGCAGTATTTT
TRBV5-4	TRBD1	TRBJ1-1	few	CASSLASVQGGGIPEAFF	TGTGCCAGCAGCTTGGCAAGTGTTCAGGGGGGGGGAATCCCTGAAGCTTTCTTT
TRBV6-6	TRBD2	TRBJ2-1	NA	CASSPRDGGRDEQFF	TGTGCCAGCAGTCCTCGGGACGGCGGGAGGGATGAGCAGTTCTTC
TRBV7-2	NA	TRBJ1-4	NA	CASSLMRNNEKLFF	TGTGCCAGCAGCTTAATGAGGAATAATGAAAAACTGTTTTTT
TRBV18	TRBD1	TRBJ1-1	few	CASSPTGGPEAFF	TGTGCCAGCTCACCGACAGGGGGACCTGAAGCTTTCTTT
TRBV25-1	NA	TRBJ1-6	few	CASSEGGLTLHF	TGTGCCAGCAGCGAGGGAGGGCTCACCCTCCACTTT
TRBV4-2	NA	TRBJ2-2	NA	CASSQEEAGTGELFF	TGTGCCAGCAGCCAAGAGGAGGCGGGCACCGGGGAGCTGTTTTTT
TRBV28	NA	TRBJ1-5	NA	CASRVQGWQPQHF	TGTGCCAGCAGAGTGCAGGGTTGGCAGCCCCAGCATTTT
TRBV18	TRBD2	TRBJ2-3	NA	CASSPSAGVTDTQYF	TGTGCCAGCTCACCAAGTGCGGGGGTTACAGATACGCAGTATTTT
TRBV6-4	TRBD1	TRBJ1-5	many	CASSDSSFTESTGGVCNQPQHF	TGTGCCAGCAGTGACTCTTCCTTTACCGAATCTACAGGGGGCGTTTGCAATCAGCCCCAGCATTTT
TRBV5-4	TRBD2	TRBJ2-7	NA	CASSRTSGTYEQYF	TGTGCCAGCAGCCGGACTAGCGGGACCTACGAGCAGTACTTC
TRBV6-6	TRBD1	TRBJ1-1	NA	CASSDPGQGNTEAFF	TGTGCCAGCAGTGACCCCGGACAGGGGAACACTGAAGCTTTCTTT
TRBV28	TRBD1	TRBJ2-6	NA	CASSSQGAVGANVLTF	TGTGCCAGCAGTTCACAGGGGGCAGTTGGGGCCAACGTCCTGACTTTC
TRBV7-6	NA	TRBJ2-1	NA	CASSLFEQEDEQFF	TGTGCCAGCAGCTTATTTGAGCAAGAGGATGAGCAGTTCTTC
TRBV5-6	TRBD1	TRBJ1-1	few	CASSSNTGATEAFF	TGTGCCAGCAGTTCTAATACAGGGGCGACTGAAGCTTTCTTT
TRBV30	NA	TRBJ1-2	once	CAWSEFRGYTF	TGTGCCTGGAGTGAATTCAGGGGCTACACCTTC
TRBV5-4	NA	TRBJ1-3	NA	CASSLARENTIYF	TGTGCCAGCAGCCTTGCCCGGGAAAACACCATATATTTT
TRBV19	TRBD2	TRBJ2-1	NA	CASSIGTSGGPSFSFNEQFF	TGTGCCAGTAGTATAGGGACTAGCGGGGGCCCTTCTTTTAGTTTCAATGAGCAGTTCTTC